The source of this TCR beta chain is a study of control samples from healthy donors and cancer patients. This table comes from immunoSEQ multiplex PCR, and its TCRdb copy is limited to in-frame clones, with some not included. This sample has tens of thousands of clones, with more than 70% found just once. The CDR3 loop spans 13 amino acids. V lost 5 bases and J lost 9; bases outside the gene matches: 9. Sequencing was carried out using PBMCs. The source of this sequence is a man aged 55 to 69 with colorectal cancer. The chain couples TRBV12-3 or TRBV12-4 to TRBJ1-1, with 7 bases matching TRBD1. CDR3 sequence (DNA): TGTGCCAGCAGTCCTACTACAGGGGTGAAAGCTTTCTTT. Amino acids: CASSPTTGVKAFF.